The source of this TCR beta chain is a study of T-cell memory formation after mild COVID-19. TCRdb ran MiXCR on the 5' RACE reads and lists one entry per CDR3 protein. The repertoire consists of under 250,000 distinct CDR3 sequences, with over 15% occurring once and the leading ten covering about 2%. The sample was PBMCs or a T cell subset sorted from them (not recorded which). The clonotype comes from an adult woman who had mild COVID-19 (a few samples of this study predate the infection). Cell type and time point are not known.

CDR3 nucleotide sequence: TGTGCCAGCAGCCCCCGGTTTGGGGGCGAGCAGTACTTC. Amino acid sequence: CASSPRFGGEQYF. V and J are TRBV7-3 and TRBJ2-7; D assignment may be TRBD1 or TRBD2 (5 bases each). Trimming removed 5 bases from V and 6 bases from J, with 14 bases in between. This CDR3 contains 13 residues. CDR1 is SGHTA and CDR2 is FQGTGA in the germline V gene.